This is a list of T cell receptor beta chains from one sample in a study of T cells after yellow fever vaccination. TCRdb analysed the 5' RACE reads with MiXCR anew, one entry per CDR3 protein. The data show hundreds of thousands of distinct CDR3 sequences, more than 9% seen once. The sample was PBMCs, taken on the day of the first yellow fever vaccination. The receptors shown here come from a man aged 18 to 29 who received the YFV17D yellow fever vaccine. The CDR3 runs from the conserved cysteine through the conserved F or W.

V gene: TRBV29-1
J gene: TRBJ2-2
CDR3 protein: CSVKGNTGELFF

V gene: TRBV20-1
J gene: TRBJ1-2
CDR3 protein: CSASFGQGAGGYTF

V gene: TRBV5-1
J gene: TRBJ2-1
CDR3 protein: CASSLAQINNEQFF

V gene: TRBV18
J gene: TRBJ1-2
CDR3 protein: CASSGLPVGRRGGYTF

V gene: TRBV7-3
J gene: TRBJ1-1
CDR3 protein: CASSSIWVQGLNTEAFF

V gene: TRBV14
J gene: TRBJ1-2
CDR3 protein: CASSLADTYGYTF

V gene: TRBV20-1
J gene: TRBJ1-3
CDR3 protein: CSANEGGNTIYF

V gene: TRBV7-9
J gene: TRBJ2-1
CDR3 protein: CASGPYSGGVNEQFF

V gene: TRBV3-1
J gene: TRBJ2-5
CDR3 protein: CASSHLRGGQETQYF

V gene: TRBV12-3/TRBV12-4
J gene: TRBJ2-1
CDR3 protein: CASSIIELQFF

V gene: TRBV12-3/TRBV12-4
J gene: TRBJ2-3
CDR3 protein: CASSPLLAGVTDTQYF

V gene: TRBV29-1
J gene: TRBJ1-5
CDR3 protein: CSVALQGIDQPQHF

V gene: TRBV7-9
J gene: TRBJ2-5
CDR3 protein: CASSSGREDEETQYF

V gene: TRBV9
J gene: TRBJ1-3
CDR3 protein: CASSVGVTGNTIYF

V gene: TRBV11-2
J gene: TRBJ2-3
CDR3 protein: CASSLLGSKDTDTQYF

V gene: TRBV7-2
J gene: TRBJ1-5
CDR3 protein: CASSFDRQPQHF

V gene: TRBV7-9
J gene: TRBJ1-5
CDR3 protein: CASSSGPTGNQPQHF

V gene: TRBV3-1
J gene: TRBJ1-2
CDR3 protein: CDSSLGQSANYGYTF

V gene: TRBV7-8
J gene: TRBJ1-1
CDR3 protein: CASSSLGGGQIFMNTEAFF

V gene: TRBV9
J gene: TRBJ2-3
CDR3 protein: CASSVGGAGTDTQYF

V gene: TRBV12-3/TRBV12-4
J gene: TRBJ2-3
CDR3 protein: CASSYKPGTQYF

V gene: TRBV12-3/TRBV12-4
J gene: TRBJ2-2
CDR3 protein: CASSRRAGGHRNGELFF

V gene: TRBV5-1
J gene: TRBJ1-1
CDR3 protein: CASSLNPEGTEAFF

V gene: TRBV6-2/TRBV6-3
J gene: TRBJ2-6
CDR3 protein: CASPQGEVSSGANVLTF

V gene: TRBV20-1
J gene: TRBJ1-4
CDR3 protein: CSAEPGEKLFF

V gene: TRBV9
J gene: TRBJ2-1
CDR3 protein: CASSVSAGNEQFF

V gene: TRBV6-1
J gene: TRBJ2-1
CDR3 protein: CASTSGTGGREQFF

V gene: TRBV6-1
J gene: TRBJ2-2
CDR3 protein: CASSEAEPVVGELFF

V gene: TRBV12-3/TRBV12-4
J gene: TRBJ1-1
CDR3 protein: CASSRLVAEAFF

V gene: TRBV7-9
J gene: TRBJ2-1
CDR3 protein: CASSLGSVINEQFF

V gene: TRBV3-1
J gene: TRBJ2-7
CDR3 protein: CASSQRIGIYEQYF

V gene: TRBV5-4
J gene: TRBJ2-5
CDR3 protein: CASSPPGGGRETQYF

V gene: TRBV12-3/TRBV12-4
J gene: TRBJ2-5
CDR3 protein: CASSLNEVETQYF